This is a list of T cell receptor beta chains from one sample in a study of blood T cell repertoires in COVID-19. Method: immunoSEQ multiplex PCR; TCRdb's copy keeps in-frame clones and lacks some. The sample has 140,000 to 150,000 clones; approximately 90% are singletons. Sequencing was carried out using PBMCs or T cells enriched from blood (not recorded which). These receptors were taken from a woman aged 25 to 39 with acute COVID-19. The CDR3 runs from the conserved cysteine through the conserved F or W. The D gene is left open where the match is weak. Size is omitted from some rows. Given values are once, few, many or a class for expanded clones.

clone_size: -
j_call: TRBJ2-4
v_call: TRBV28
d_call: -
cdr3_nt: TGTGCCAGCAGCGCAGGGGGGGCCAAAAACATTCAGTACTTC
cdr3_aa: CASSAGGAKNIQYF

clone_size: -
j_call: TRBJ2-7
v_call: TRBV29-1
d_call: -
cdr3_nt: TGCAGCGTTGCCCCAAGCTTGGCCTACGAGCAGTACTTC
cdr3_aa: CSVAPSLAYEQYF

clone_size: -
j_call: TRBJ2-1
v_call: TRBV6-4
d_call: -
cdr3_nt: TGTGCCAGCAGCGCGGGGCCCTACAATGAGCAGTTCTTC
cdr3_aa: CASSAGPYNEQFF

clone_size: -
j_call: TRBJ1-3
v_call: TRBV7-8
d_call: TRBD1
cdr3_nt: TGTGCCAGCTCACAGACAGGGAGTGAAAACACCATATATTTT
cdr3_aa: CASSQTGSENTIYF

clone_size: -
j_call: TRBJ2-1
v_call: TRBV28
d_call: -
cdr3_nt: TGTGCCAGCAGTTTCACTGTTCCACCCGAGCAGTTCTTC
cdr3_aa: CASSFTVPPEQFF

clone_size: -
j_call: TRBJ1-2
v_call: TRBV30
d_call: -
cdr3_nt: TGTGCCTGGACCTACAGGAACTATGGCTACACCTTC
cdr3_aa: CAWTYRNYGYTF

clone_size: -
j_call: TRBJ1-4
v_call: TRBV5-1
d_call: -
cdr3_nt: TGCGCCAGCACCGATGGGAGTAATGAAAAACTGTTTTTT
cdr3_aa: CASTDGSNEKLFF

clone_size: once
j_call: TRBJ2-2
v_call: TRBV9
d_call: TRBD1
cdr3_nt: TGTGCCAGCAGCGTAGCTACCGGGACAGGGATCCCCGGGGAGCTGTTTTTT
cdr3_aa: CASSVATGTGIPGELFF

clone_size: -
j_call: TRBJ1-1
v_call: TRBV7-8
d_call: TRBD1
cdr3_nt: TGTGCCAGCAGCACAAGGACAGGGGAAACTGAAGCTTTCTTT
cdr3_aa: CASSTRTGETEAFF

clone_size: -
j_call: TRBJ2-1
v_call: TRBV11-3
d_call: TRBD2
cdr3_nt: TGTGCCAGCAGCTCACCGGGACTAGCGGACAATGAGCAGTTCTTC
cdr3_aa: CASSSPGLADNEQFF

clone_size: -
j_call: TRBJ2-2
v_call: TRBV5-4
d_call: -
cdr3_nt: TGTGCCAGCAGCTTTCTTGACACCGGGGAGCTGTTTTTT
cdr3_aa: CASSFLDTGELFF

clone_size: -
j_call: TRBJ2-3
v_call: TRBV9
d_call: -
cdr3_nt: TGTGCCAGCAGCGTAAATTCAGGGACAGATACGCAGTATTTT
cdr3_aa: CASSVNSGTDTQYF

clone_size: -
j_call: TRBJ2-2
v_call: TRBV5-1
d_call: -
cdr3_nt: TGCGCCAGCAGCCAGAGCGGGCCGAACACCGGGGAGCTGTTTTTT
cdr3_aa: CASSQSGPNTGELFF

clone_size: few
j_call: TRBJ1-2
v_call: TRBV30
d_call: -
cdr3_nt: TGTGCCTGGAGTGTACTTCCGGGTAGGCATGGCTACACCTTC
cdr3_aa: CAWSVLPGRHGYTF

clone_size: -
j_call: TRBJ1-1
v_call: TRBV6-2/TRBV6-3
d_call: -
cdr3_nt: TGTGCCAGCAGTTACGGACAAATGAACACTGAAGCTTTCTTT
cdr3_aa: CASSYGQMNTEAFF

clone_size: -
j_call: TRBJ1-2
v_call: TRBV16
d_call: -
cdr3_nt: TGTGCCAGCAGCCAATCAGGGGACTATGGCTACACCTTC
cdr3_aa: CASSQSGDYGYTF

clone_size: -
j_call: TRBJ1-2
v_call: TRBV5-1
d_call: TRBD1
cdr3_nt: TGCGCCAGCAGCTTGCAGGGGGAATCTGGCTACACCTTC
cdr3_aa: CASSLQGESGYTF

clone_size: -
j_call: TRBJ2-3
v_call: TRBV6-2/TRBV6-3
d_call: -
cdr3_nt: TGTGCCAGCAGTTACCCCAGGGTTACGCAGTATTTT
cdr3_aa: CASSYPRVTQYF

clone_size: -
j_call: TRBJ1-6
v_call: TRBV7-9
d_call: -
cdr3_nt: TGTGCCAGCAGCTTAGGGGGCGGCTTGCATTCACCCCTCCACTTT
cdr3_aa: CASSLGGGLHSPLHF

clone_size: -
j_call: TRBJ1-1
v_call: TRBV20-1
d_call: TRBD1
cdr3_nt: TGCAGTGCTAGTGACAGGGTCTTGAACACTGAAGCTTTCTTT
cdr3_aa: CSASDRVLNTEAFF

clone_size: -
j_call: TRBJ2-7
v_call: TRBV5-1
d_call: -
cdr3_nt: TGCGCCAGTGGTATCACAGTCTACGAGCAGTACTTC
cdr3_aa: CASGITVYEQYF

clone_size: -
j_call: TRBJ2-1
v_call: TRBV27
d_call: -
cdr3_nt: TGTGCCAGCAGTGACTTCAGCTTACAGGGCAATGAGCAGTTCTTC
cdr3_aa: CASSDFSLQGNEQFF

clone_size: -
j_call: TRBJ1-2
v_call: TRBV5-5
d_call: -
cdr3_nt: TGTGCCAGCAGCGGGGGGGACGGTAACTATGGCTACACCTTC
cdr3_aa: CASSGGDGNYGYTF

clone_size: -
j_call: TRBJ2-1
v_call: TRBV6-2/TRBV6-3
d_call: -
cdr3_nt: TGTGCCAGCAGTTACGGCCCCAGCTCCTACAATGAGCAGTTCTTC
cdr3_aa: CASSYGPSSYNEQFF

clone_size: -
j_call: TRBJ2-5
v_call: TRBV10-3
d_call: -
cdr3_nt: TGTGCCATCAGCAGACAGGAAAGTTCGTGGGAGACCCAGTACTTC
cdr3_aa: CAISRQESSWETQYF

clone_size: -
j_call: TRBJ1-1
v_call: TRBV10-3
d_call: TRBD1
cdr3_nt: TGTGCCACCGGGACAGGGGATAACGGTGAAGCTTTCTTT
cdr3_aa: CATGTGDNGEAFF

clone_size: -
j_call: TRBJ1-2
v_call: TRBV19
d_call: -
cdr3_nt: TGTGCCAGTAGTATCGGAGGCACTAACTATGGCTACACCTTC
cdr3_aa: CASSIGGTNYGYTF

clone_size: -
j_call: TRBJ2-3
v_call: TRBV11-3
d_call: TRBD2
cdr3_nt: TGTGCCAGCAGCTACTTAGCGGGATCAGATACGCAGTATTTT
cdr3_aa: CASSYLAGSDTQYF

clone_size: -
j_call: TRBJ1-1
v_call: TRBV5-6
d_call: TRBD1
cdr3_nt: TGTGCCAGCAGCTTGGTCAGGGGGACTGAAGCTTTCTTT
cdr3_aa: CASSLVRGTEAFF

clone_size: -
j_call: TRBJ1-1
v_call: TRBV6-2/TRBV6-3
d_call: -
cdr3_nt: TGTGCCAGCAGTTACGGAGACCCGAACACTGAAGCTTTCTTT
cdr3_aa: CASSYGDPNTEAFF

clone_size: -
j_call: TRBJ2-7
v_call: TRBV18
d_call: TRBD1
cdr3_nt: TGTGCCAGCTCATCCTCCGGGACAGGGACCTACGAGCAGTACTTC
cdr3_aa: CASSSSGTGTYEQYF

clone_size: -
j_call: TRBJ2-7
v_call: TRBV6-5
d_call: -
cdr3_nt: TGTGCCAGCATGAGCGGAACCTCCTACGAGCAGTACTTC
cdr3_aa: CASMSGTSYEQYF

clone_size: -
j_call: TRBJ1-4
v_call: TRBV5-1
d_call: -
cdr3_nt: TGCGCCAGCAGCTTGGCCGTTGACAGTGAAAAACTGTTTTTT
cdr3_aa: CASSLAVDSEKLFF

clone_size: -
j_call: TRBJ2-5
v_call: TRBV24-1
d_call: TRBD1
cdr3_nt: TGTGCCACCAGTGAGAGGGACAGCCAAGAGACCCAGTACTTC
cdr3_aa: CATSERDSQETQYF

clone_size: -
j_call: TRBJ1-3
v_call: TRBV28
d_call: -
cdr3_nt: TGTGCCAGCAGCCTGGGGGACATTCGCTCTGGAAACACCATATATTTT
cdr3_aa: CASSLGDIRSGNTIYF